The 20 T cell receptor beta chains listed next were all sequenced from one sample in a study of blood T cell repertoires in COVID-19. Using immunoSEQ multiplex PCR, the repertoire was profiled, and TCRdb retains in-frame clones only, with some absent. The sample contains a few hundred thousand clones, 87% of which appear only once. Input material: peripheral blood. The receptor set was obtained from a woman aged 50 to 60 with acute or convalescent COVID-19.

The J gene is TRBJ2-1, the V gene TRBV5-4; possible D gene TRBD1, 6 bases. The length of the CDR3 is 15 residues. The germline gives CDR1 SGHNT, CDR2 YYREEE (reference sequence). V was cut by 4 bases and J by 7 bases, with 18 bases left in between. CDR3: CASSTRDTGGNEQFF. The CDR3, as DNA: TGTGCCAGCAGCACCCGGGACACCGGAGGTAATGAGCAGTTCTTC.

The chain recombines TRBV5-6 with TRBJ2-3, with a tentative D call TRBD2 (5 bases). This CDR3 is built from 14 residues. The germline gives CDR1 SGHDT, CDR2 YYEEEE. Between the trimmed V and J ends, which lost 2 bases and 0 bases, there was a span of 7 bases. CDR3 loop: CASSFPSSTDTQYF. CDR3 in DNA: TGTGCCAGCAGCTTCCCTAGCAGCACAGATACGCAGTATTTT.

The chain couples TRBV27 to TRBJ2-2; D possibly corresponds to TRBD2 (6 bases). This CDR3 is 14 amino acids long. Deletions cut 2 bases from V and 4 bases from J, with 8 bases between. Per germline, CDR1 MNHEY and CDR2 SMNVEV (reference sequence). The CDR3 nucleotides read TGTGCCAGCAGTTTACCGGGAGTCACCGGGGAGCTGTTTTTT. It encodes CASSLPGVTGELFF.

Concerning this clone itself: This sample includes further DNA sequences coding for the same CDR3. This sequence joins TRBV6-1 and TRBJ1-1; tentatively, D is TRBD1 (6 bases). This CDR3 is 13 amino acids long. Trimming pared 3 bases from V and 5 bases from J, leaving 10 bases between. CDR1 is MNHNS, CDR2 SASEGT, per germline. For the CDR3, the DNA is TGTGCCAGCAGTGAGGTCAGGGGAACTGAAGCTTTCTTT. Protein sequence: CASSEVRGTEAFF.

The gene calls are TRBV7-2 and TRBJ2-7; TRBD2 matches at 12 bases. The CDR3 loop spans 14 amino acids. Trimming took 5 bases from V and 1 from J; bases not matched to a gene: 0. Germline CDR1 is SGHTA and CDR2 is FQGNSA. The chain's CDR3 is CASSGLAGSYEQYF. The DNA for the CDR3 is TGTGCCAGCAGCGGACTAGCGGGGTCCTACGAGCAGTACTTC.

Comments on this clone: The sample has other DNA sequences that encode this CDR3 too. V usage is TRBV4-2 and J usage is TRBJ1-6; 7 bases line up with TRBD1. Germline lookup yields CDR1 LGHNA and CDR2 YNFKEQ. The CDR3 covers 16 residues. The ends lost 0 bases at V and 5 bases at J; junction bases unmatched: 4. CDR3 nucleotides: TGTGCCAGCAGCCAAGAAGGCGGGACAGATAATTCACCCCTCCACTTT. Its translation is CASSQEGGTDNSPLHF.

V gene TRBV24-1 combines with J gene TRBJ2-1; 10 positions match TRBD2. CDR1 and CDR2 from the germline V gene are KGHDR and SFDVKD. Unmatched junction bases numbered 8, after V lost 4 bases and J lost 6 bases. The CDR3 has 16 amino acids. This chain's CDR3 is CATSDQREGRLNEQFF. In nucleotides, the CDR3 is TGTGCCACCAGTGACCAGCGGGAGGGAAGACTCAATGAGCAGTTCTTC.

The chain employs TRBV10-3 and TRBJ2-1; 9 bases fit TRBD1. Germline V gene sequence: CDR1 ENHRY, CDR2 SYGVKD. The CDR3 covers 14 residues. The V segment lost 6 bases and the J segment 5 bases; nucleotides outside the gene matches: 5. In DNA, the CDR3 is TGTGCCATCAGCCCCGGGACAGGGAACAATGAGCAGTTCTTC. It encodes CAISPGTGNNEQFF.

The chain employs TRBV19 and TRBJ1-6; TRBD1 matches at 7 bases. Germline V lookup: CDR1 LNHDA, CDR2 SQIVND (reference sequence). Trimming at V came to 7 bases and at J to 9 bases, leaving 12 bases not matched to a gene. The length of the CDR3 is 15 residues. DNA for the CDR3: TGTGCCAGTACCCAGACAGGGACCGGCCCTTCACCCCTCCACTTT. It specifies CASTQTGTGPSPLHF.

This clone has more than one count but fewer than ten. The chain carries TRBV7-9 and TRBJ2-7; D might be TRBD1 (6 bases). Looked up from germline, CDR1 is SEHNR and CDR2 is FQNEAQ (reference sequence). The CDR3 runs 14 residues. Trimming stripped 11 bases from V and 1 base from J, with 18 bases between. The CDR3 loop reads CAGDQIDRSYEQYF. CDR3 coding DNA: TGTGCCGGCGACCAGATAGACAGGTCCTACGAGCAGTACTTC.

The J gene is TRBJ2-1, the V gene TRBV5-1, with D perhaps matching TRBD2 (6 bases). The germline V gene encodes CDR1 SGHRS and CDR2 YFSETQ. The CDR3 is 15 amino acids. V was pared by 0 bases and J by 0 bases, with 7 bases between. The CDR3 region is CASSLGEVSYNEQFF. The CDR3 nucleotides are TGCGCCAGCAGCTTGGGGGAGGTCTCCTACAATGAGCAGTTCTTC. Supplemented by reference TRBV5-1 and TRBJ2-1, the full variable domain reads KAGVTQTPRYLIKTRGQQVTLSCSPISGHRSVSWYQQTPGQGLQFLFEYFSETQRNKGNFPGRFSGRQFSNSRSEMNVSTLELGDSALYLCASSLGEVSYNEQFFGPGTRLTVL.

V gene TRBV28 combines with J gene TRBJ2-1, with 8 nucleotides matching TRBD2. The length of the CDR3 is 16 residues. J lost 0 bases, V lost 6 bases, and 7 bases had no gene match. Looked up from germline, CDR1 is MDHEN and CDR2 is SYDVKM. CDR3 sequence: CASRTGTRSSYNEQFF. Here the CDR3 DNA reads TGTGCCAGCAGGACCGGGACTAGGAGCTCCTACAATGAGCAGTTCTTC.

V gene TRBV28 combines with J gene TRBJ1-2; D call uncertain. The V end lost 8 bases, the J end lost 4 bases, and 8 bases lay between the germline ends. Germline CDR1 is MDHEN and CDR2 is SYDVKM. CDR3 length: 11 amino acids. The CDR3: CASGAGYGYTF. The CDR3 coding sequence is TGTGCCAGCGGTGCAGGCTATGGCTACACCTTC.

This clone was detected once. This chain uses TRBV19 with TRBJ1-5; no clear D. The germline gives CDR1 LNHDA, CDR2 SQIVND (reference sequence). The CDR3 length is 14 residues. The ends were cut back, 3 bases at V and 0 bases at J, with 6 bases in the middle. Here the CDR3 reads CASSMSYSNQPQHF. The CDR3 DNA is TGTGCCAGTAGTATGAGTTATAGCAATCAGCCCCAGCATTTT.

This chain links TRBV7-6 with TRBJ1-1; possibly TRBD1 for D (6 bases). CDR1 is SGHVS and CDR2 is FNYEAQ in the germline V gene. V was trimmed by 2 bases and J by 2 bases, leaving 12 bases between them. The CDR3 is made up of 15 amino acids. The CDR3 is CASSLMGAPNTEAFF. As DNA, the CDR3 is TGTGCCAGCAGCTTAATGGGGGCTCCCAACACTGAAGCTTTCTTT.

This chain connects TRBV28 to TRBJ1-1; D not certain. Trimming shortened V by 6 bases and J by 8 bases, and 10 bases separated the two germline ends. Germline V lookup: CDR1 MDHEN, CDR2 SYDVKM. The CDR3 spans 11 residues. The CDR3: CASSLGLEAFF. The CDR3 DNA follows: TGTGCCAGCAGCCTCGGACTCGAAGCTTTCTTT.

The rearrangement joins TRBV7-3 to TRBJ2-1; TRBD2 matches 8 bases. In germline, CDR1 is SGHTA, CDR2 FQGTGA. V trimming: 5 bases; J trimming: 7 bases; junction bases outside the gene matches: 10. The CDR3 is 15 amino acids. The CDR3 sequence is CASSPLVAGQNEQFF. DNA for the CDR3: TGTGCCAGCAGCCCCCTGGTAGCGGGACAAAATGAGCAGTTCTTC. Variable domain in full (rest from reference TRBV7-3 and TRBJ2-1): GAGVSQTPSNKVTEKGKYVELRCDPISGHTALYWYRQSLGQGPEFLIYFQGTGAADDSGLPNDRFFAVRPEGSVSTLKIQRTERGDSAVYLCASSPLVAGQNEQFFGPGTRLTVL.

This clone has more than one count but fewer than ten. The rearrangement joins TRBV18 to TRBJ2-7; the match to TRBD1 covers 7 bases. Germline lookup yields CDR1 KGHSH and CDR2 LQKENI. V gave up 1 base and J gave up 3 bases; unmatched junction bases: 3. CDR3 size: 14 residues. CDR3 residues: CASSPRQGIYEQYF. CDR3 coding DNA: TGTGCCAGCTCACCACGACAGGGAATCTACGAGCAGTACTTC.

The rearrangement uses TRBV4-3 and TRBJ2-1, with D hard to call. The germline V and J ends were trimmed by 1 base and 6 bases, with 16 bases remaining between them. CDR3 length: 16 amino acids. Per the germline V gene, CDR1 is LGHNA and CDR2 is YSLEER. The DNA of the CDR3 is TGCGCCAGCAGCCAAGCTCTCCTAGGAATACTCAATGAGCAGTTCTTC. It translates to CASSQALLGILNEQFF.

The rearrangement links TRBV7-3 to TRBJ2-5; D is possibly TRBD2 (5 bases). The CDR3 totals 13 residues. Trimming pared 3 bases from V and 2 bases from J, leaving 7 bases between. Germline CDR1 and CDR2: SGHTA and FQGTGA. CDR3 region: CASSFGIQETQYF. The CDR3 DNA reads TGTGCCAGCAGCTTCGGGATTCAAGAGACCCAGTACTTC.